The rows below give T cell receptor beta chains drawn from one sample of a study of blood T cell repertoires in COVID-19. Method: immunoSEQ multiplex PCR; TCRdb's copy keeps in-frame clones and lacks some. The sample shows about 280,000 clones, 80% to 90% of them seen only once. Sequenced sample: peripheral blood. Source of these receptors: a woman aged 70-85 years with acute or convalescent COVID-19. The CDR3 runs from the conserved cysteine through the conserved F or W. D genes are given only for firm matches. Clone size, where shown, is once, few, many, or a class for clones that have expanded.

d_call clone_size j_call v_call cdr3_nt cdr3_aa
. . TRBJ2-1 TRBV3-1/TRBV3-2 TGTGCCAGCAGCTTATCGAGGGTGGGCAATGAGCAGTTCTTC CASSLSRVGNEQFF
. once TRBJ2-2 TRBV18 TGTGCCAGCTCACCAAGAGAAACCGGGGAGCTGTTTTTT CASSPRETGELFF
TRBD1 . TRBJ1-2 TRBV6-5 TGTGCCAGCACGGGGGACAGGGTTGGCTACACCTTC CASTGDRVGYTF
. . TRBJ2-5 TRBV2 TGTGCCAGCAGCGCCACAACAGTCGCACAAGAGACCCAGTACTTC CASSATTVAQETQYF
TRBD1 . TRBJ2-7 TRBV5-1 TGCGCCAGCAGCTTGAGGGACAGGGAGCAGCAGTACTTC CASSLRDREQQYF
. . TRBJ2-7 TRBV3-1/TRBV3-2 TGTGCCAGCAGCCATGGTTACACAGGGCCCCGCTCCTACGAGCAGTACTTC CASSHGYTGPRSYEQYF
. . TRBJ2-2 TRBV6-6 TGTGCCAGCAGCTCACCCCTAAACACCGGGGAGCTGTTTTTT CASSSPLNTGELFF
. . TRBJ2-1 TRBV3-1/TRBV3-2 TGTGCCAGCAGCTCCGGGTTCCCGAGCCCCAATGAGCAGTTCTTC CASSSGFPSPNEQFF
TRBD1 once TRBJ1-1 TRBV18 TGTGCCAGCTCACCGGGTACAGGGGGCACTGAAGCTTTCTTT CASSPGTGGTEAFF
. . TRBJ2-2 TRBV9 TGTGCCAGCAGCGTAAGGGGATCGTACACCGGGGAGCTGTTTTTT CASSVRGSYTGELFF
TRBD2 . TRBJ2-3 TRBV5-1 TGCGCCAGCAGCTTGGCCGCGCGGGGGGGCGGAGATACGCAGTATTTT CASSLAARGGGDTQYF
. . TRBJ1-2 TRBV7-9 TGTGCCAGCAGCTTCCGGGGAGTCTATGGCTACACCTTC CASSFRGVYGYTF
TRBD2 . TRBJ2-5 TRBV7-9 TGTGCCAGCAGCTTAGGAGCGGGGGCGGCAGAGACCCAGTACTTC CASSLGAGAAETQYF
TRBD1 . TRBJ2-7 TRBV5-6 TGTGCCAGCAGCTCCGGGACAGGGGCCTACGAGCAGTACTTC CASSSGTGAYEQYF
. . TRBJ2-7 TRBV21-1 TGTGCCAGCAGCAAAAGTCCCGGACAGCTACTCTACGAGCAGTACTTC CASSKSPGQLLYEQYF